These 11 T cell receptor beta chains originate from one sample sequenced in a study of T cell responses to AZD1222 COVID-19 vaccine. The repertoire was sequenced with immunoSEQ multiplex PCR; TCRdb's copy has only in-frame clones and lacks some. The sample has about 130,000 clones, 75% to 90% seen once. The material sequenced was peripheral blood, taken 28 days after the second AZD1222 dose. The receptors shown here come from an adult who received the AZD1222 COVID-19 vaccine.

The chain couples TRBV3-1 (or the pseudogene TRBV3-2) to TRBJ1-3; no definite D call. This CDR3 spans 16 amino acids. CDR1 is LGHDT, CDR2 YNNKEL, per germline (reference sequence). Trimming stripped 0 bases from V and 3 bases from J, with 12 bases between. The CDR3 coding sequence is TGTGCCAGCAGCCAAGATGTCGCGGCCGTTGGAAACACCATATATTTT. Protein product: CASSQDVAAVGNTIYF.

This clone appeared a few times. Here the CDR3 reads CASSTLTGAGETQYF. As DNA, the CDR3 is TGTGCCAGCAGCACACTCACAGGGGCCGGAGAGACCCAGTACTTC. The chain couples TRBV5-4 to TRBJ2-5, with 7 bases fitting TRBD1. This CDR3 is 15 amino acids long. After removal of 4 bases from V and 4 bases from J, the junction contained 10 bases not matched to a gene. Germline CDR1 and CDR2: SGHNT and YYREEE (reference sequence).

The chain recombines TRBV7-2 with TRBJ1-5; D may be TRBD1 (5 bases). This CDR3 spans 15 amino acids. V was shortened by 2 bases and J by 6 bases, with 14 bases between the two germline ends. Germline CDR1 reads SGHTA; CDR2 reads FQGNSA. The CDR3 region is CASSLLGREGQPQHF. As DNA, the CDR3 is TGTGCCAGCAGCTTATTAGGCAGGGAAGGTCAGCCCCAGCATTTT.

This chain links TRBV9 with TRBJ1-2; D is uncertain. In germline, CDR1 is SGDLS, CDR2 YYNGEE. The CDR3 is 11 residues long. V was clipped by 3 bases and J by 8 bases, with 8 bases between them. The CDR3 DNA follows: TGTGCCAGCAGCGCAAAATGGGGCTACACCTTC. Translating gives CASSAKWGYTF.

The chain employs TRBV5-1 and TRBJ2-2; 7 bases map to TRBD1. Germline lookup yields CDR1 SGHRS and CDR2 YFSETQ. V lost 4 bases and J lost 5; bases outside the gene matches: 11. CDR3 size: 16 residues. The CDR3 spells CASSSKVGRGTGELFF. CDR3 DNA sequence: TGCGCCAGCAGCAGTAAGGTTGGCAGGGGGACCGGGGAGCTGTTTTTT.

The V gene is TRBV29-1, the J gene TRBJ2-1; TRBD2 matches at 12 bases. The CDR3 contains 15 residues. Trimming took 5 bases from V and 7 from J; bases not matched to a gene: 9. The germline V gene has CDR1 SQVTM and CDR2 ANQGSEA. CDR3 DNA sequence: TGCAGCGTTTCCCGGACTAGCGGGGTCCTTAATGAGCAGTTCTTC. Protein product: CSVSRTSGVLNEQFF.

The rearrangement joins TRBV4-2 to TRBJ2-1, with D possibly matching TRBD1 (5 bases). The germline gives CDR1 LGHNA, CDR2 YNFKEQ. This CDR3 spans 15 amino acids. Trimming shortened V by 1 base and J by 9 bases, and 16 bases separated the two germline ends. The CDR3 sequence: CASSQVFQGMVEQFF. The CDR3 region has the DNA TGTGCCAGCAGCCAAGTGTTTCAGGGCATGGTTGAGCAGTTCTTC.

The chain links TRBV5-1 to TRBJ1-2; no clear D. This CDR3 region has 12 residues. Germline assignment: CDR1 SGHRS and CDR2 YFSETQ. The V and J ends lost 6 bases and 1 base respectively, with 7 bases between them. The CDR3: CASKDGNYGYTF. The CDR3 DNA is TGCGCCAGCAAGGACGGTAACTATGGCTACACCTTC. The whole variable domain, remainder taken from reference TRBV5-1 and TRBJ1-2, is KAGVTQTPRYLIKTRGQQVTLSCSPISGHRSVSWYQQTPGQGLQFLFEYFSETQRNKGNFPGRFSGRQFSNSRSEMNVSTLELGDSALYLCASKDGNYGYTFGSGTRLTVV.

J is TRBJ2-5 and V is TRBV19; D gene uncertain. The CDR3 is 11 residues long. Germline values: CDR1 LNHDA, CDR2 SQIVND (reference sequence). Trimming removed 6 bases from V and 5 bases from J, with 7 bases in between. CDR3 sequence (DNA): TGTGCCAGTAGCCCTGGGGAGACCCAGTACTTC. Its protein product is CASSPGETQYF.

CDR3 sequence: CAWMGQGYEKLFF. The DNA of the CDR3 is TGTGCCTGGATGGGACAGGGGTACGAAAAACTGTTTTTT. V gene TRBV30 combines with J gene TRBJ1-4; 10 nucleotides agree with TRBD1. CDR1 and CDR2 (germline): GTSNPN, SVGIG (reference sequence). The length of the CDR3 is 13 residues. The V segment lost 4 bases and the J segment 8 bases; nucleotides outside the gene matches: 4. Based on the CDR3 plus reference TRBV30 and TRBJ1-4, the full variable domain is SQTIHQWPATLVQPVGSPLSLECTVEGTSNPNLYWYRQAAGRGLQLLFYSVGIGQISSEVPQNLSASRPQDRQFILSSKKLLLSDSGFYLCAWMGQGYEKLFFGSGTQLSVL.

The chain combines TRBV3-1 (or the pseudogene TRBV3-2) with TRBJ2-1; TRBD2 might be the D (6 bases). CDR3 length: 15 residues. In germline, CDR1 is LGHDT, CDR2 YNNKEL (reference sequence). The ends were cut back, 4 bases at V and 0 bases at J, with 10 bases in the middle. The DNA of the CDR3 is TGTGCCAGCAGCCTTAGGACTACCTCCTACAATGAGCAGTTCTTC. Translation gives CASSLRTTSYNEQFF.